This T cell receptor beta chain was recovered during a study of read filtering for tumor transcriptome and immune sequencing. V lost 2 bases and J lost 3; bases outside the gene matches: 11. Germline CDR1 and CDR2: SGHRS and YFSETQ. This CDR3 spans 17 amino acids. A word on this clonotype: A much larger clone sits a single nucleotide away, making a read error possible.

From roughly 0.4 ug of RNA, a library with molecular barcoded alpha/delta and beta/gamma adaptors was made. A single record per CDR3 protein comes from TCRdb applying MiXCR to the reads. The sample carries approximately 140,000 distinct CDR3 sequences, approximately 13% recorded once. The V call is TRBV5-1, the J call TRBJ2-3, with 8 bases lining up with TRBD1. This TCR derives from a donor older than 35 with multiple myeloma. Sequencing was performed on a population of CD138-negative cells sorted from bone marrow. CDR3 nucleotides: TGCGCCAGCAGCTTCGGGACAGGCCGCCGACTAACAGATACGCAGTATTTT. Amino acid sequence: CASSFGTGRRLTDTQYF.